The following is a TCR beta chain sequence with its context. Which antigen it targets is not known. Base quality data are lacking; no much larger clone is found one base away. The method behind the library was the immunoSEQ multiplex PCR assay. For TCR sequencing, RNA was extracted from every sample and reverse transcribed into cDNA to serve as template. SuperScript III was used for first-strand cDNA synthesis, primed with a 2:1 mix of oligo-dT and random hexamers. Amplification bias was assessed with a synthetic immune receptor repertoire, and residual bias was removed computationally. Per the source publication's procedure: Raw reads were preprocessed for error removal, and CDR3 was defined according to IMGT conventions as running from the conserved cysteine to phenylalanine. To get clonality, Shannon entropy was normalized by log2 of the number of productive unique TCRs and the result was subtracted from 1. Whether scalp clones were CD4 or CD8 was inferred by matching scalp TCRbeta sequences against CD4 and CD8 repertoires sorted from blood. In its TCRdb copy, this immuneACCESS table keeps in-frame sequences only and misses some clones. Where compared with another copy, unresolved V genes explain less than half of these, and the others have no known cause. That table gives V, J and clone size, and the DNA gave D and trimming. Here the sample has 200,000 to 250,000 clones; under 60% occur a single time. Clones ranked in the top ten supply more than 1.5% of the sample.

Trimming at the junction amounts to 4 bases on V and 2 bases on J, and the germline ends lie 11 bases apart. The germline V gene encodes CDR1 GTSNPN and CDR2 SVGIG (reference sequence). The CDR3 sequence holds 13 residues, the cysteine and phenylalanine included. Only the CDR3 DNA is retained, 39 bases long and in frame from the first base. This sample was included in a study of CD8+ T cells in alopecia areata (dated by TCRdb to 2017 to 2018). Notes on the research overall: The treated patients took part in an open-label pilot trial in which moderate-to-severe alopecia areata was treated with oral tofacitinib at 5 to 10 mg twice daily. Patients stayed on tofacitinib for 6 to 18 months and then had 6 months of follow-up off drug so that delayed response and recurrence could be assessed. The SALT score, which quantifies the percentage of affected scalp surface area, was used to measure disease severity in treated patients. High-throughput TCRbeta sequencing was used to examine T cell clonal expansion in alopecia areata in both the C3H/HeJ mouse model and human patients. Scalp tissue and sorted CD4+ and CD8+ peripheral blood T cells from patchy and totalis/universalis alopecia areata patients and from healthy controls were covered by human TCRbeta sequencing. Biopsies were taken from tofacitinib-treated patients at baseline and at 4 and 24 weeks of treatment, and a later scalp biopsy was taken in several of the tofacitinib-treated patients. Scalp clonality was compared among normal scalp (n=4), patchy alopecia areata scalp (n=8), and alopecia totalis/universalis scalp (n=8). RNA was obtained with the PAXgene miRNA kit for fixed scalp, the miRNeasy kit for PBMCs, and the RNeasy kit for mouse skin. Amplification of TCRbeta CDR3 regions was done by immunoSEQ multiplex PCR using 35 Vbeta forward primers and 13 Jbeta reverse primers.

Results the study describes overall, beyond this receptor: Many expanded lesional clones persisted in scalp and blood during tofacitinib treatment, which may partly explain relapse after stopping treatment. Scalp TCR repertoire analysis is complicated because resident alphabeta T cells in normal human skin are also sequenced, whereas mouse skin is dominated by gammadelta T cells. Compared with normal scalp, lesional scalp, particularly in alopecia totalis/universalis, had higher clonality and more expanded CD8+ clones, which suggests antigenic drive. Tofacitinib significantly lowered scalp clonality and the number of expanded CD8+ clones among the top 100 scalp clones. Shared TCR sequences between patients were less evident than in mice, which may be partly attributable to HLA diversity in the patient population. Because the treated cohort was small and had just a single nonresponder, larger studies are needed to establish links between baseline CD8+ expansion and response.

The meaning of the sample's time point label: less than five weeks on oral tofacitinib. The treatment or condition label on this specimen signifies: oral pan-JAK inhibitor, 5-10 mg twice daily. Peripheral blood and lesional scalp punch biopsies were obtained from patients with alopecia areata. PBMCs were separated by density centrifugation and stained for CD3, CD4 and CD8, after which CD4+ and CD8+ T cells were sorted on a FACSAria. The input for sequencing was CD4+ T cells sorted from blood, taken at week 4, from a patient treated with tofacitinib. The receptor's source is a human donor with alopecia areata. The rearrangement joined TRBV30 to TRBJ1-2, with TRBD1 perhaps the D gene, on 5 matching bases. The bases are TGTGCCTGGACGCGGGGGGAGAACTATGGCTACACCTTC. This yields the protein CAWTRGENYGYTF.